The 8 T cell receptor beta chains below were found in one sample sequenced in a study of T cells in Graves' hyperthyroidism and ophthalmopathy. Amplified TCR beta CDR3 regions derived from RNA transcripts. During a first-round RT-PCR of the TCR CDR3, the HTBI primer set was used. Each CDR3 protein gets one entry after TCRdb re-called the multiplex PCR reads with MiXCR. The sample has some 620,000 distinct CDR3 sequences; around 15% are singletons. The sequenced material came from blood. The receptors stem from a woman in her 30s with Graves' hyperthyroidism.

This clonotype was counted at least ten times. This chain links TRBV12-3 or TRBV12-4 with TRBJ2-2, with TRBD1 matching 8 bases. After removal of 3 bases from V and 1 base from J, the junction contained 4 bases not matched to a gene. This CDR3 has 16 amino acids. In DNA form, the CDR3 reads TGTGCCAGCAGTTTCCGGGACAGGATGAACACCGGGGAGCTGTTTTTT. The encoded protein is CASSFRDRMNTGELFF.

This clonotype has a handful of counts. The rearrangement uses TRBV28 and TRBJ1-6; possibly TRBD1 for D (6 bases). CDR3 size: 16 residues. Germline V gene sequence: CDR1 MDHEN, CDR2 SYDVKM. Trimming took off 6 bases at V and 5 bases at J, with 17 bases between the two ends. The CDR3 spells CASSQDWTANNSPLHF. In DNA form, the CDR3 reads TGTGCCAGCAGCCAGGATTGGACAGCGAATAATTCACCCCTCCACTTT.

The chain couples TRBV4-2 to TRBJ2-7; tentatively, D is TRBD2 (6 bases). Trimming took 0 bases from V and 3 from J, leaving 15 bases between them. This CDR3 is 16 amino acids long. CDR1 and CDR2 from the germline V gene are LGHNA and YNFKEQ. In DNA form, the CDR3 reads TGTGCCAGCAGCCAAGAGGCGGGGAACCCTAACTACGAGCAGTACTTC. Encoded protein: CASSQEAGNPNYEQYF.

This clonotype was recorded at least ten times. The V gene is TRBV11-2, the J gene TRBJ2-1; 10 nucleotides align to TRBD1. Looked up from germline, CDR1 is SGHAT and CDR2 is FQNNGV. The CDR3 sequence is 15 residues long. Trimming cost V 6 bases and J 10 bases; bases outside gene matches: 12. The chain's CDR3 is CASRRRPGQGMEQFF. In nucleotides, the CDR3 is TGTGCCAGCAGACGCCGTCCGGGACAGGGGATGGAGCAGTTCTTC.

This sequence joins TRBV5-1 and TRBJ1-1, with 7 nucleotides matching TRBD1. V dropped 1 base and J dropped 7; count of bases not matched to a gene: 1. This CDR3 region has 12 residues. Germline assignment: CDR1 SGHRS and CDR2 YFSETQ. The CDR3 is CASSLTGVEAFF. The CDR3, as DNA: TGCGCCAGCAGCTTGACAGGGGTTGAAGCTTTCTTT.

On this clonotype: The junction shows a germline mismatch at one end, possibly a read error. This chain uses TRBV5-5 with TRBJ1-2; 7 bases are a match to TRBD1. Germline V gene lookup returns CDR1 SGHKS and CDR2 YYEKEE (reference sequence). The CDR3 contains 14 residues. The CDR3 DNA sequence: TGCGCCAGCAGCCCCCTGGCAGGGGGCTATGGCTACACCTTC. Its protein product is CASSPLAGGYGYTF. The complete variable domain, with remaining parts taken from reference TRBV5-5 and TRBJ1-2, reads DAGVTQSPTHLIKTRGQQVTLRCSPISGHKSVSWYQQVLGQGPQFIFQYYEKEERGRGNFPDRFSARQFPNYSSELNVNALLLGDSALYLCASSPLAGGYGYTFGSGTRLTVV.

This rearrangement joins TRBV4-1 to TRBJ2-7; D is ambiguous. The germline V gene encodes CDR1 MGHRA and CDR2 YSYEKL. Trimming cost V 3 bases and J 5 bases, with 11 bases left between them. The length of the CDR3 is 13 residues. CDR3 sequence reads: CASSHPRDHEQYF. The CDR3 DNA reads TGCGCCAGCAGCCACCCCCGTGATCACGAGCAGTACTTC.

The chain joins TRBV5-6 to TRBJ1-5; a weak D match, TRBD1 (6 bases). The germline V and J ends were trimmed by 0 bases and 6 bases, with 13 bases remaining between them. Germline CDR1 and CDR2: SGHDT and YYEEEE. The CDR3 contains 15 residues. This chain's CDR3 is CASSLARIRGQPQHF. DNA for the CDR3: TGTGCCAGCAGCTTGGCGCGAATCAGGGGTCAGCCCCAGCATTTT.